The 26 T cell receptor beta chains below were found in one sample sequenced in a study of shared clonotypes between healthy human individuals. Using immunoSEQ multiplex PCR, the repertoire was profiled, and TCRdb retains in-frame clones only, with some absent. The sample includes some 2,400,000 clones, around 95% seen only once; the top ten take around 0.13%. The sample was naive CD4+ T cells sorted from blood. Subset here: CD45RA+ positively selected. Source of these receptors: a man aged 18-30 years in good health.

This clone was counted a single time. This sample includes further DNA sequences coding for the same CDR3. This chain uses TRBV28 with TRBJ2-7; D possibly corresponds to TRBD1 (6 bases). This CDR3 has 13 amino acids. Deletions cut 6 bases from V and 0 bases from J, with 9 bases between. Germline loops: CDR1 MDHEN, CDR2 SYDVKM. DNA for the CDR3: TGTGCCAGCAGGACAGGTCCCTCCTACGAGCAGTACTTC. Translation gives CASRTGPSYEQYF.

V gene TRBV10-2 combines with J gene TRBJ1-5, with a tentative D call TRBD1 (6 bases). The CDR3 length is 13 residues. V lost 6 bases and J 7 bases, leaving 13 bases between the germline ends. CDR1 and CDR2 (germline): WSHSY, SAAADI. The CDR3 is CASREEGGQPQHF. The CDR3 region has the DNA TGCGCCAGCAGGGAGGAAGGGGGGCAGCCCCAGCATTTT.

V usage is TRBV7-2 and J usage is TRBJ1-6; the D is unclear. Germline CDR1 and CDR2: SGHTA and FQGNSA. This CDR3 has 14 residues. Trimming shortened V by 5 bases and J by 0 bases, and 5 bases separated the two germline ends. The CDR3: CASSTDSYNSPLHF. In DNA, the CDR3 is TGTGCCAGCAGCACCGACTCCTATAATTCACCCCTCCACTTT. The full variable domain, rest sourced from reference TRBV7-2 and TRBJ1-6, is GAGVSQSPSNKVTEKGKDVELRCDPISGHTALYWYRQSLGQGLEFLIYFQGNSAPDKSGLPSDRFSAERTGGSVSTLTIQRTQQEDSAVYLCASSTDSYNSPLHFGNGTRLTVT.

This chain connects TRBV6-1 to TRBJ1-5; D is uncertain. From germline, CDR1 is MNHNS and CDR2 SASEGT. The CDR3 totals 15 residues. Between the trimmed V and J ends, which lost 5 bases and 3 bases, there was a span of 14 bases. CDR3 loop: CASSQAEGYNQPQHF. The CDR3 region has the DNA TGTGCCAGCAGTCAGGCGGAGGGCTACAATCAGCCCCAGCATTTT.

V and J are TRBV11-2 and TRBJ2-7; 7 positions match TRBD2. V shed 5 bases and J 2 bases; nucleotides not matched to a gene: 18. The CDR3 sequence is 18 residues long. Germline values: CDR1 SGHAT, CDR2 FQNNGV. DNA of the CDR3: TGTGCCAGCAGCCAACTAGCCTCGCTGGGGAGGGCAGCCTACGAGCAGTACTTC. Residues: CASSQLASLGRAAYEQYF.

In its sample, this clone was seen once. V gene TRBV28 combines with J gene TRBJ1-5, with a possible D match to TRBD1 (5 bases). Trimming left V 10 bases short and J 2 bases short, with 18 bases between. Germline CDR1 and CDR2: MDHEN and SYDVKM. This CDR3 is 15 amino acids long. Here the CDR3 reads CATSSPGMGNQPQHF. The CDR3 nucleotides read TGTGCCACCAGCAGCCCAGGGATGGGCAATCAGCCCCAGCATTTT. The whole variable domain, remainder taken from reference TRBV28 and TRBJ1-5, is DVKVTQSSRYLVKRTGEKVFLECVQDMDHENMFWYRQDPGLGLRLIYFSYDVKMKEKGDIPEGYSVSREKKERFSLILESASTNQTSMYLCATSSPGMGNQPQHFGDGTRLSIL.

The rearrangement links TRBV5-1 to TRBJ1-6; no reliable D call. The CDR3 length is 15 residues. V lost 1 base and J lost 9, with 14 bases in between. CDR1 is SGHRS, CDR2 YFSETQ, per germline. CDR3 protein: CASSLLLEGASPLHF. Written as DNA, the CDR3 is TGCGCCAGCAGCTTGCTTCTTGAAGGTGCTTCACCCCTCCACTTT. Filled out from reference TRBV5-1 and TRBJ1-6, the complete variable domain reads KAGVTQTPRYLIKTRGQQVTLSCSPISGHRSVSWYQQTPGQGLQFLFEYFSETQRNKGNFPGRFSGRQFSNSRSEMNVSTLELGDSALYLCASSLLLEGASPLHFGNGTRLTVT.

The CDR3 here is CASRPGVHSNQPQHF. The CDR3 DNA sequence: TGTGCCAGCAGACCCGGGGTCCATAGCAATCAGCCCCAGCATTTT. V gene TRBV6-5 combines with J gene TRBJ1-5; unclear D gene. Per germline, CDR1 MNHEY and CDR2 SVGAGI. Deletions cut 6 bases from V and 0 bases from J, with 12 bases between. The CDR3 spans 15 residues.

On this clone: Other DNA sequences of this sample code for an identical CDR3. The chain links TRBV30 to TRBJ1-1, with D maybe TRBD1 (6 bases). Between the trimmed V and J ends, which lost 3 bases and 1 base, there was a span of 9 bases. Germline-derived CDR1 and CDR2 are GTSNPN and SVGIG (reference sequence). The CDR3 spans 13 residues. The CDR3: CAWSRTENTEAFF. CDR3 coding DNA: TGTGCCTGGAGCAGGACAGAGAACACTGAAGCTTTCTTT.

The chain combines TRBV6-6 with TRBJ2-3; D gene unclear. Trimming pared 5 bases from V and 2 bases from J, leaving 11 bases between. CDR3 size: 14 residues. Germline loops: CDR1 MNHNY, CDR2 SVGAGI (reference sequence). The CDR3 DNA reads TGTGCCAGCAGTCCCCCCGACAACACAGATACGCAGTATTTT. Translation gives CASSPPDNTDTQYF.

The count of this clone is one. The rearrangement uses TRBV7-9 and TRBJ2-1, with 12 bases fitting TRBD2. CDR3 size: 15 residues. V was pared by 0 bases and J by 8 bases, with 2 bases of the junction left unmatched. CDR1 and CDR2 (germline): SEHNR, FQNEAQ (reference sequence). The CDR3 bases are TGTGCCAGCAGCTTAGCGCTAGCGGGAGGGGATGAGCAGTTCTTC. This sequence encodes CASSLALAGGDEQFF.

CDR3 DNA sequence: TGTGCCAGCAGTGGTCCGGACCCCTCCTACAATGAGCAGTTCTTC. It codes for CASSGPDPSYNEQFF. V and J are TRBV28 and TRBJ2-1; D remains unclear. The CDR3 is 15 amino acids. Germline V gives CDR1 MDHEN, CDR2 SYDVKM. V lost 5 bases to trimming and J lost 0 bases, with 11 bases between them.

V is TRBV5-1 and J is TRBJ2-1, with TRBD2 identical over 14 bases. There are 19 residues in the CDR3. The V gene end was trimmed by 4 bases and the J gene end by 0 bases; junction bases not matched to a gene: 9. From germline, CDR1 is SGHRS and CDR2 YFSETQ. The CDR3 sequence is CASSPIGTSGGSSYNEQFF. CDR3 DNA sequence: TGCGCCAGCAGCCCCATAGGGACTAGCGGGGGAAGCTCCTACAATGAGCAGTTCTTC.

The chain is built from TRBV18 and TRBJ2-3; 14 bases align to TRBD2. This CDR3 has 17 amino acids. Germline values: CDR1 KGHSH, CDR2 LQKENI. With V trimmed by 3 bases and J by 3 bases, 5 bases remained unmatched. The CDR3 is CASSPLTSGGATDTQYF. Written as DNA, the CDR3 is TGTGCCAGCTCACCTCTGACTAGCGGGGGGGCGACAGATACGCAGTATTTT.

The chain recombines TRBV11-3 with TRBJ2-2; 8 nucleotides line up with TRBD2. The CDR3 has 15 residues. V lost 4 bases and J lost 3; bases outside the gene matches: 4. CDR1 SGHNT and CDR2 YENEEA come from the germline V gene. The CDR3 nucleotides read TGTGCCAGCAGCTCGCGGGGGGCCGACACCGGGGAGCTGTTTTTT. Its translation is CASSSRGADTGELFF. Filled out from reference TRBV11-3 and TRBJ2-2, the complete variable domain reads EAGVVQSPRYKIIEKKQPVAFWCNPISGHNTLYWYLQNLGQGPELLIRYENEEAVDDSQLPKDRFSAERLKGVDSTLKIQPAELGDSAVYLCASSSRGADTGELFFGEGSRLTVL.

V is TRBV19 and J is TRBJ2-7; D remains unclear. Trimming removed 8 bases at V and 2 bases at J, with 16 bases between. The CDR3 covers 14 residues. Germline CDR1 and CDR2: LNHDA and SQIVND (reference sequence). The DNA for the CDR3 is TGTGCCAGTGCAGACGTGACTCTTCCCTACGAGCAGTACTTC. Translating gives CASADVTLPYEQYF.

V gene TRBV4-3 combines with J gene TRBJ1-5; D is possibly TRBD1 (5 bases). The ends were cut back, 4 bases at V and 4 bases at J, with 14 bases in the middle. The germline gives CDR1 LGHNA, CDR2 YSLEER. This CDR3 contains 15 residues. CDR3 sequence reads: CASSPELQANQPQHF. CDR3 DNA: TGCGCCAGCAGCCCCGAACTACAGGCAAATCAGCCCCAGCATTTT.

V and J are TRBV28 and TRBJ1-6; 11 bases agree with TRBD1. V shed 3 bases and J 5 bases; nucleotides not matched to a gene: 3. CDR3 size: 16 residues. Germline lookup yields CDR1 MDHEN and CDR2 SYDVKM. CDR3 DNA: TGTGCCAGCAGTTTCGGGACAGGGGGAAATAATTCACCCCTCCACTTT. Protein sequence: CASSFGTGGNNSPLHF. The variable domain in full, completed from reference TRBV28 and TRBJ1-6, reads DVKVTQSSRYLVKRTGEKVFLECVQDMDHENMFWYRQDPGLGLRLIYFSYDVKMKEKGDIPEGYSVSREKKERFSLILESASTNQTSMYLCASSFGTGGNNSPLHFGNGTRLTVT.

The CDR3 sequence is CASSKDNTGELFF. The CDR3 region has the DNA TGTGCCAGCAGCAAAGACAACACCGGGGAGCTGTTTTTT. The V gene is TRBV5-4, the J gene TRBJ2-2; D not certain. This CDR3 contains 13 residues. Between the trimmed V and J ends, which lost 4 bases and 2 bases, there was a span of 6 bases. Looked up from germline, CDR1 is SGHNT and CDR2 is YYREEE (reference sequence).

The CDR3 nucleotides read TGTGCCAGCAGCTTTGGCCCCCGACAGATTGAAGCTTTCTTT. Residues: CASSFGPRQIEAFF. The chain carries TRBV5-4 and TRBJ1-1; D is possibly TRBD1 (5 bases). CDR3 length equals 14 residues. With 2 bases removed from V and 7 bases from J, the gap between germline ends came to 15 bases. CDR1 and CDR2 (germline): SGHNT, YYREEE (reference sequence).

CDR3 sequence reads: CSVEEWTVNTEAFF. As DNA, the CDR3 is TGCAGCGTTGAAGAATGGACAGTGAACACTGAAGCTTTCTTT. The genes are TRBV29-1 and TRBJ1-1, with D possibly matching TRBD1 (6 bases). V shed 0 bases and J shed 0 bases, with 8 bases lying between them. The CDR3 spans 14 residues. Germline V gene data show CDR1 as SQVTM and CDR2 as ANQGSEA.

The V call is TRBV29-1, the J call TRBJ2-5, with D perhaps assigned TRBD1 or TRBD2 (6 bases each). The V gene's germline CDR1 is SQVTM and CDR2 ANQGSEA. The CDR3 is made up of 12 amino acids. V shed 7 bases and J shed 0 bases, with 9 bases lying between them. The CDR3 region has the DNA TGCAGCGGGAGGGGGTACCAAGAGACCCAGTACTTC. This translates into CSGRGYQETQYF.

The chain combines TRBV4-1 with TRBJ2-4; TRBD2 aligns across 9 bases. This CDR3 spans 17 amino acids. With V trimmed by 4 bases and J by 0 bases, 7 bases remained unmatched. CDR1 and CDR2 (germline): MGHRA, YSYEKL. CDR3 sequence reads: CASSRASGVEAKNIQYF. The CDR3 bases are TGCGCCAGCAGCCGGGCTAGCGGGGTGGAAGCCAAAAACATTCAGTACTTC.

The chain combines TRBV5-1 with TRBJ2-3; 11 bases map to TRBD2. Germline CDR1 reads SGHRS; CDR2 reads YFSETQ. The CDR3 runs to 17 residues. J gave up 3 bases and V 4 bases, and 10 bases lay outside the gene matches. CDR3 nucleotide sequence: TGCGCCAGCAGCCGTACTAGCGGGAGAATAGGGACAGATACGCAGTATTTT. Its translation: CASSRTSGRIGTDTQYF.

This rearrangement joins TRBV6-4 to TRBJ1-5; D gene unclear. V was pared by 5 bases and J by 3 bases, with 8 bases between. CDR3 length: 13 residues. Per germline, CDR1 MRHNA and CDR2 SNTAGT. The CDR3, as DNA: TGTGCCAGCAGTAAAGAGTACAATCAGCCCCAGCATTTT. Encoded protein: CASSKEYNQPQHF.

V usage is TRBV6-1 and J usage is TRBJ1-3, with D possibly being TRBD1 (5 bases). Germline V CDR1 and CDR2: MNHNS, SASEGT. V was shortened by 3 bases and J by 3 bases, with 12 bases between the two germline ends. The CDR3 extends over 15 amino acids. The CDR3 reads CASSDGALRGNTIYF. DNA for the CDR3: TGTGCCAGCAGTGACGGGGCCCTACGTGGAAACACCATATATTTT.